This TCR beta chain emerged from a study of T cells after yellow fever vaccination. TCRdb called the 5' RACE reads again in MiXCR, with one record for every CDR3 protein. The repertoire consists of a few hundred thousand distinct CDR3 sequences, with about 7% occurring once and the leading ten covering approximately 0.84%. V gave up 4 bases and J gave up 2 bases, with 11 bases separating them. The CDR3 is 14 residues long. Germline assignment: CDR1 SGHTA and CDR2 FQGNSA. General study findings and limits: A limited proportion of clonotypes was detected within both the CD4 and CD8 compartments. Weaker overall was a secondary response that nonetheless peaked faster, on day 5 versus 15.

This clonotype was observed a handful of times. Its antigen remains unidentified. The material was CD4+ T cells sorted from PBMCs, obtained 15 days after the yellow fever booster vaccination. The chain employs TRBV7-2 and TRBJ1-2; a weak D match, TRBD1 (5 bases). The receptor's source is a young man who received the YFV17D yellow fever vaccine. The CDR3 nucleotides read TGTGCCAGCAGCTCTAATCAGGGCAACTATGGCTACACCTTC. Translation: CASSSNQGNYGYTF.